Shown below are 32 T cell receptor beta chains from a single sample sequenced in a study of blood T cells in healthy people across ages. For the second PCR, which ran for roughly 6 to 12 cycles, a sample-barcoded 5' primer and a J-beta primer mix were used. TCRdb fed the 5' RACE reads into MiXCR, producing one record per CDR3 protein. The sample has about 930,000 distinct CDR3 sequences; 25% to 30% are singletons. The same sample was also used in a study of T cells of mothers and their children.

Sequences were obtained from blood. Source of these receptors: a woman in her 40s in good health.

The CDR3: CASSLATRDKGVAFF. Written as DNA, the CDR3 is TGTGCCAGCAGTTTAGCAACGAGAGACAAAGGGGTAGCTTTCTTT. This rearrangement joins TRBV12-3 or TRBV12-4 to TRBJ1-1, with a weak D call TRBD1 (5 bases). The CDR3 has 15 residues. The V gene lost 0 bases and the J gene lost 10 bases, with 18 bases spanning the gap.

The chain joins TRBV28 to TRBJ2-1; D is uncertain. V lost 3 bases, J lost 8 bases, and 14 bases lay in between. Germline CDR1 is MDHEN and CDR2 is SYDVKM. The CDR3 is made up of 14 amino acids. The CDR3 sequence is CASSFYLQRDEQFF. The CDR3 region has the DNA TGTGCCAGCAGTTTTTACCTCCAAAGGGATGAGCAGTTCTTC. The full variable domain, with the rest looked up from reference TRBV28 and TRBJ2-1, is DVKVTQSSRYLVKRTGEKVFLECVQDMDHENMFWYRQDPGLGLRLIYFSYDVKMKEKGDIPEGYSVSREKKERFSLILESASTNQTSMYLCASSFYLQRDEQFFGPGTRLTVL.

The rearrangement links TRBV6-1 to TRBJ1-2; no clear D gene. V dropped 3 bases and J dropped 6 bases, with 17 bases sitting between them. This CDR3 is 15 amino acids long. CDR1 and CDR2 (germline): MNHNS, SASEGT. The CDR3 reads CASSESGEGSHGYTF. DNA of the CDR3: TGTGCCAGCAGTGAGTCCGGGGAGGGAAGCCATGGCTACACCTTC.

The chain has TRBV20-1 and TRBJ2-2; the match to TRBD2 covers 8 bases. Unmatched junction bases numbered 11, after V lost 6 bases and J lost 5 bases. Germline V lookup: CDR1 DFQATT, CDR2 SNEGSKA (reference sequence). This CDR3 contains 15 residues. DNA of the CDR3: TGCAGTGCGAGACCGGCGGGGGGAGGTACCGGGGAGCTGTTTTTT. Amino acids: CSARPAGGGTGELFF.

This clonotype was detected a few times. The V call is TRBV4-2, the J call TRBJ1-3, with no clear D. In germline, CDR1 is LGHNA, CDR2 YNFKEQ. Trimming removed 0 bases at V and 0 bases at J, with 6 bases between. There are 15 residues in the CDR3. The CDR3 protein is CASSQERTSGNTIYF. CDR3 bases: TGTGCCAGCAGCCAAGAAAGGACCTCTGGAAACACCATATATTTT.

This clonotype was seen a handful of times. One end of the junction does not line up with germline, which may come from a read error. V usage is TRBV6-6 and J usage is TRBJ1-5; D possibly corresponds to TRBD1 (5 bases). Germline CDR1 and CDR2: MNHNY and SVGAGI (reference sequence). The CDR3 has 14 amino acids. In nucleotides, the CDR3 is TGTGCCAGCAGTTCAGGGAACGGGAATCAGCCCCTGCATTTT. Its protein is CASSSGNGNQPLHF.

This clonotype has a handful of counts. One end of the junction fails to match germline, which may point to a read error. The V gene is TRBV29-1, the J gene TRBJ2-7; 7 bases line up with TRBD1. The CDR3 contains 12 residues. Germline lookup yields CDR1 SQVTM and CDR2 ANQGSEA. For the CDR3, the DNA is TGCAGCGGTGAAAGGGACAGCTACGAGCAGTACTTC. This encodes CSGERDSYEQYF.

V and J are TRBV2 and TRBJ1-5; no definite D call. The germline CDR1 and CDR2 sequences are SNHLY and FYNNEI. The CDR3 spans 13 residues. The ends were cut back, 6 bases at V and 2 bases at J, with 8 bases in the middle. The CDR3 sequence: CASRGFGNQPQHF. For the CDR3, the DNA is TGTGCCAGCAGGGGGTTTGGCAATCAGCCCCAGCATTTT.

The gene calls are TRBV5-1 and TRBJ2-5; TRBD1 aligns across 8 bases. CDR3 length: 14 residues. The trim removed 5 bases at V and 3 bases at J, leaving 6 bases unmatched. CDR1 is SGHRS and CDR2 is YFSETQ in the germline V gene. Here the CDR3 DNA reads TGCGCCAGCAGAGCCCCGGACAGGGAAGAGACCCAGTACTTC. Protein: CASRAPDREETQYF.

This clonotype was seen a handful of times. The CDR3 sequence is CASSPGVVDEQFF. CDR3 nucleotide sequence: TGCGCCAGCAGCCCCGGGGTAGTGGACGAGCAGTTCTTC. The chain uses TRBV5-1 and TRBJ2-1; weak D call: TRBD2 (5 bases). Germline values: CDR1 SGHRS, CDR2 YFSETQ. This CDR3 has 13 amino acids. V lost 4 bases to trimming and J lost 10 bases, with 15 bases between them.

V is TRBV29-1 and J is TRBJ2-1, with TRBD2 matching 9 bases. Germline values: CDR1 SQVTM, CDR2 ANQGSEA. Trimming took 5 bases from V and 0 from J; bases not matched to a gene: 11. The CDR3 is 17 amino acids. CDR3 nucleotides: TGCAGCGTTAGGTCTAGCGGGGCCCATTACTCCTACAATGAGCAGTTCTTC. Its translation is CSVRSSGAHYSYNEQFF.

The chain has TRBV2 and TRBJ1-1; TRBD1 agrees at 7 bases. V trimming: 6 bases; J trimming: 2 bases; junction bases outside the gene matches: 6. CDR1 and CDR2 (germline): SNHLY, FYNNEI. This CDR3 region has 14 residues. CDR3 in DNA: TGTGCCAGCAGAGCTTGGGACAGTAACACTGAAGCTTTCTTT. Its translation is CASRAWDSNTEAFF.

This clonotype was counted ten times or more. This chain joins TRBV6-5 and TRBJ2-5; D may be TRBD2 (6 bases). This CDR3 contains 14 residues. V gave up 5 bases and J gave up 4 bases, with 14 bases separating them. Germline loops: CDR1 MNHEY, CDR2 SVGAGI. The CDR3 DNA is TGTGCCAGCAGTCAGACTAGTTTGGGAGAGACCCAGTACTTC. This sequence encodes CASSQTSLGETQYF.

This clonotype was observed a few times. The chain links TRBV7-3 to TRBJ2-7; D is unresolved. CDR3 size: 14 residues. V was pared by 4 bases and J by 7 bases, with 17 bases between. Germline lookup yields CDR1 SGHTA and CDR2 FQGTGA. In DNA, the CDR3 is TGTGCCAGCAGCTCCCCCGGACCCATCAATGAGCAGTACTTC. Encoded protein: CASSSPGPINEQYF.

In its sample, this clonotype was seen a few times. V usage is TRBV7-9 and J usage is TRBJ2-4, with 13 positions matching TRBD2. Germline assignment: CDR1 SEHNR and CDR2 FQNEAQ (reference sequence). CDR3 length: 16 residues. Unmatched junction bases numbered 3, after V lost 5 bases and J lost 2 bases. The CDR3 region is CASSATSGGSKNIQYF. For the CDR3, the DNA is TGTGCCAGCAGCGCGACTAGCGGGGGGTCCAAAAACATTCAGTACTTC.

This clonotype showed up many times. J is TRBJ2-7 and V is TRBV5-1; tentative D call: TRBD1 (6 bases). Germline V lookup: CDR1 SGHRS, CDR2 YFSETQ. V was cut by 5 bases and J by 0 bases, with 12 bases left in between. The CDR3 length is 14 residues. CDR3 in amino acids: CASSLWTASYEQYF. The CDR3 DNA reads as TGCGCCAGCAGTCTCTGGACAGCCTCCTACGAGCAGTACTTC.

This clonotype came up many times. This sequence joins TRBV7-9 and TRBJ2-3; 7 positions match TRBD1. The CDR3 has 16 amino acids. The germline V gene encodes CDR1 SEHNR and CDR2 FQNEAQ (reference sequence). J gave up 5 bases and V 2 bases, and 10 bases lay outside the gene matches. CDR3 in DNA: TGTGCCAGCAGCTTACCAAAGACAGGGTTTGGAGATACGCAGTATTTT. This gives the protein CASSLPKTGFGDTQYF.

The count of this clonotype is one. This sequence joins TRBV7-2 and TRBJ2-5, with 7 bases that match TRBD1. Per the germline V gene, CDR1 is SGHTA and CDR2 is FQGNSA. The CDR3 length is 16 residues. After removal of 6 bases from V and 5 bases from J, the junction contained 15 bases not matched to a gene. CDR3 sequence reads: CASSPTFDRERETQYF. The DNA for the CDR3 is TGTGCCAGCAGTCCAACGTTCGACAGGGAGCGGGAGACCCAGTACTTC.

With respect to this clonotype: This may be a read error, as it is one base from a much larger clone. This chain uses TRBV4-3 with TRBJ2-1; D unclear. The germline V gene has CDR1 LGHNA and CDR2 YSLEER. This CDR3 has 15 residues. This CDR3 reads CASSPMRTLVNGQFF. CDR3 DNA sequence: TGCGCCAGCAGCCCGATGCGGACCCTAGTAAATGGGCAGTTCTTC.

This clonotype was seen at least ten times. The chain uses TRBV7-9 and TRBJ2-7; D remains unclear. There are 11 residues in the CDR3. Trimming left V 5 bases short and J 1 base short, with 3 bases between. Per germline, CDR1 SEHNR and CDR2 FQNEAQ (reference sequence). CDR3 nucleotides: TGTGCCAGCAGCAAATCCTACGAGCAGTACTTC. Protein sequence: CASSKSYEQYF.

This clonotype showed up just a few times. The chain couples TRBV7-2 to TRBJ1-5; D unresolved. The V end was cut by 5 bases, the J end by 3 bases, with 17 bases between. The CDR3 loop spans 16 amino acids. The germline V gene encodes CDR1 SGHTA and CDR2 FQGNSA. CDR3 in amino acids: CASSQRARNLNQPQHF. The CDR3 bases are TGTGCCAGCAGCCAGAGGGCCAGGAACCTCAATCAGCCCCAGCATTTT.

The chain combines TRBV9 with TRBJ2-5; D is perhaps TRBD2 (6 bases). From germline, CDR1 is SGDLS and CDR2 YYNGEE. The CDR3 is made up of 15 amino acids. The V end lost 4 bases, the J end lost 5 bases, and 18 bases lay between the germline ends. The chain's CDR3 is CASSSVGVAGETQYF. The CDR3 DNA follows: TGTGCCAGCAGCTCCGTGGGAGTGGCGGGGGAGACCCAGTACTTC.

The chain combines TRBV7-2 with TRBJ2-5, with 7 bases identical to TRBD2. Germline V gene data show CDR1 as SGHTA and CDR2 as FQGNSA. The CDR3 extends over 14 amino acids. V trimming: 5 bases; J trimming: 2 bases; junction bases outside the gene matches: 5. CDR3 DNA sequence: TGTGCCAGCAGCAACTCAGCGGGGCAAGAGACCCAGTACTTC. Protein product: CASSNSAGQETQYF.

This chain uses TRBV7-9 with TRBJ2-1; 7 bases are shared with TRBD2. The DNA end is more similar to TRBJ2-7, so the J call may be wrong. Germline V gene lookup returns CDR1 SEHNR and CDR2 FQNEAQ (reference sequence). CDR3 length equals 15 residues. The CDR3: CASSPSGGSYNEQYF. DNA for the CDR3: TGTGCCAGCAGCCCTAGCGGAGGCTCCTACAATGAGCAGTACTTC.

The chain employs TRBV9 and TRBJ1-1; 7 bases are a match to TRBD1. CDR1 and CDR2 from the germline V gene are SGDLS and YYNGEE. CDR3 size: 15 residues. After removal of 0 bases from V and 1 base from J, the junction contained 3 bases not matched to a gene. This chain's CDR3 is CASSVVGTANTEAFF. The CDR3 DNA sequence: TGTGCCAGCAGCGTAGTAGGGACAGCGAACACTGAAGCTTTCTTT.

In its sample, this clonotype was seen many times. The rearrangement joins TRBV7-2 to TRBJ2-5, with 10 bases fitting TRBD1. V trimming: 2 bases; J trimming: 5 bases; junction bases outside the gene matches: 8. CDR1 and CDR2 from the germline V gene are SGHTA and FQGNSA. CDR3 length: 16 amino acids. CDR3 sequence: CASSLTRDRGGETQYF. The DNA of the CDR3 is TGTGCCAGCAGCTTAACCCGGGACAGGGGAGGGGAGACCCAGTACTTC.

As for this clonotype: One base away lies a much larger clone, so this may be a sequencing read error. J is TRBJ2-6 and V is TRBV20-1; D unclear. Germline loops: CDR1 DFQATT, CDR2 SNEGSKA (reference sequence). The CDR3 is 12 residues long. The CDR3 spells CRAGSGANVLTF. CDR3 sequence (DNA): TGCAGGGCCGGCTCTGGGGCCAACGTCCTGACTTTC.

This clonotype was observed a few times. V and J are TRBV5-1 and TRBJ2-1; tentatively, D is TRBD1 or TRBD2 (7 bases each). The CDR3 loop spans 16 amino acids. In germline, CDR1 is SGHRS, CDR2 YFSETQ. Between the trimmed V and J ends, which lost 2 bases and 5 bases, there was a span of 17 bases. The CDR3 sequence is CASSLQAGQRNNEQFF. The CDR3 DNA is TGCGCCAGCAGCTTACAAGCGGGACAGCGAAACAATGAGCAGTTCTTC.

The chain combines TRBV7-2 with TRBJ1-5; 9 bases line up with TRBD1. The germline V gene has CDR1 SGHTA and CDR2 FQGNSA. Losses at the gene ends were 0 bases for V and 3 bases for J; bases not matched to a gene: 3. The CDR3 length is 16 residues. CDR3 protein: CASSLAGTGINQPQHF. CDR3 coding DNA: TGTGCCAGCAGCTTAGCCGGGACAGGGATCAATCAGCCCCAGCATTTT.

This clonotype appeared many times. The rearrangement joins TRBV29-1 to TRBJ2-3; perhaps TRBD1 as D (5 bases). V lost 1 base, J lost 5 bases, and 7 bases lay in between. The CDR3 is 12 residues long. Germline V gives CDR1 SQVTM, CDR2 ANQGSEA. The CDR3 DNA sequence: TGCAGCGTTGAAGTCCAGGGAGATACGCAGTATTTT. Its protein product is CSVEVQGDTQYF.

The J gene is TRBJ1-1, the V gene TRBV28, with 9 bases lining up with TRBD1. Unmatched junction bases numbered 8, after V lost 4 bases and J lost 5 bases. The germline V gene has CDR1 MDHEN and CDR2 SYDVKM. The CDR3 runs to 15 residues. The CDR3 loop is CASSSPGTGRTEAFF. The CDR3 DNA is TGTGCCAGCAGTTCGCCCGGGACAGGGAGGACTGAAGCTTTCTTT.

This clonotype was counted many times. The CDR3 DNA reads as TGTGCCAGCAGCCCTATGATAGTAGCGGGGGTGTACAATGAGCAGTTCTTC. This encodes CASSPMIVAGVYNEQFF. The genes are TRBV7-2 and TRBJ2-1; 9 nucleotides line up with TRBD2. The germline V gene has CDR1 SGHTA and CDR2 FQGNSA. The CDR3 loop spans 17 amino acids. V lost 5 bases, J lost 4 bases, and 12 bases stayed unmatched.